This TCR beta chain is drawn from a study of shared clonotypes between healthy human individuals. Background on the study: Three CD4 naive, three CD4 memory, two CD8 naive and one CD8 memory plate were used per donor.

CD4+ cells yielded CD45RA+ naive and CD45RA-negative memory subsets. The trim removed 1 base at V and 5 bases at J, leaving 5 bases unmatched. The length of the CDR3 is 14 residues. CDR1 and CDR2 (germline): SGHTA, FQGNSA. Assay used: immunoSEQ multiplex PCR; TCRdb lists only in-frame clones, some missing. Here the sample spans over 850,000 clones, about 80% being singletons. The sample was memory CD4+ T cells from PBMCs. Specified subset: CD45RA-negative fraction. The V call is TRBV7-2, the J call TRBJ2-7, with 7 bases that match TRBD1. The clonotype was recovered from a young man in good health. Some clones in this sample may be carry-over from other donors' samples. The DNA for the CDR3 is TGTGCCAGCAGCTTAGGAGGACAGGCCCACGAGCAGTACTTC. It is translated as CASSLGGQAHEQYF. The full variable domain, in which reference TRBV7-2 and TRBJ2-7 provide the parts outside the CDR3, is GAGVSQSPSNKVTEKGKDVELRCDPISGHTALYWYRQSLGQGLEFLIYFQGNSAPDKSGLPSDRFSAERTGGSVSTLTIQRTQQEDSAVYLCASSLGGQAHEQYFGPGTRLTVT.